Following are 18 T cell receptor beta chains from one sample sequenced in a study of blood T cell repertoires in COVID-19. The repertoire was sequenced with immunoSEQ multiplex PCR; TCRdb's copy has only in-frame clones and lacks some. Seen here are 60,000 to 85,000 clones, roughly 80% observed once, and the top ten hold approximately 20%. The sample comprised peripheral blood. The receptors here all came from a woman aged 60 to 75 with acute or convalescent COVID-19.

V and J are TRBV14 and TRBJ1-2; maybe TRBD1 (5 bases). Germline V gives CDR1 SGHDN, CDR2 FVKESK. This CDR3 spans 20 amino acids. Trimming removed 1 base at V and 4 bases at J, with 28 bases between. CDR3 nucleotides: TGTGCCAGCAGCCAAGTGCCGATACGAGTTACCCCGGGGGACCGCTATGGCTACACCTTC. It translates to CASSQVPIRVTPGDRYGYTF. Drawing the rest from reference TRBV14 and TRBJ1-2, the complete variable domain is EAGVTQFPSHSVIEKGQTVTLRCDPISGHDNLYWYRRVMGKEIKFLLHFVKESKQDESGMPNNRFLAERTGGTYSTLKVQPAELEDSGVYFCASSQVPIRVTPGDRYGYTFGSGTRLTVV.

The sample holds many counts of this clone. The V call is TRBV7-3, the J call TRBJ1-2, with a tentative D call TRBD1 (6 bases). The CDR3 loop spans 16 amino acids. The V end lost 0 bases, the J end lost 2 bases, and 13 bases lay between the germline ends. Germline V gives CDR1 SGHTA, CDR2 FQGTGA. CDR3 nucleotides: TGTGCCAGCAGCTTAACCGGCGTCCAGGGGAACTATGGCTACACCTTC. This gives the protein CASSLTGVQGNYGYTF.

Here the CDR3 DNA reads TGCGCCAGCAGCCAAGTAGGGCGCTCGGACAGTAATGAAAAACTGTTTTTT. Amino acid sequence: CASSQVGRSDSNEKLFF. The rearrangement joins TRBV4-3 to TRBJ1-4; perhaps TRBD1 as D (6 bases). Germline V CDR1 and CDR2: LGHNA, YSLEER. V was cut by 1 base and J by 4 bases, with 16 bases left in between. This CDR3 region has 17 residues.

This clone appeared a few times. V usage is TRBV6-1 and J usage is TRBJ1-5; D ambiguous. V was cut by 1 base and J by 5 bases, with 3 bases left in between. The germline CDR1 and CDR2 sequences are MNHNS and SASEGT. This CDR3 comprises 12 residues. CDR3 in amino acids: CASSEGHQPQHF. In DNA form, the CDR3 reads TGTGCCAGCAGTGAAGGGCATCAGCCCCAGCATTTT.

The chain is built from TRBV10-3 and TRBJ1-2; 8 nucleotides match TRBD1. The length of the CDR3 is 15 residues. J was trimmed by 7 bases and V by 2 bases; bases with no gene match: 9. The V gene's germline CDR1 is ENHRY and CDR2 SYGVKD. CDR3 loop: CAISEGPRGLVGYTF. DNA for the CDR3: TGTGCCATCAGTGAGGGGCCCAGGGGGCTCGTTGGCTACACCTTC.

The chain links TRBV24-1 to TRBJ2-7; TRBD1 matches at 7 bases. CDR1 and CDR2 (germline): KGHDR, SFDVKD. The length of the CDR3 is 11 residues. The V and J ends lost 9 bases and 9 bases, in that order; junction bases with no gene match: 7. The CDR3 spells CATGEGGGQYF. CDR3 DNA sequence: TGTGCCACCGGGGAAGGGGGCGGGCAGTACTTC.

This clone was detected only a few times. The chain carries TRBV6-1 and TRBJ1-1, with D perhaps TRBD1 (5 bases). V gave up 1 base and J gave up 3 bases, with 9 bases separating them. The CDR3 is 14 residues long. Germline lookup yields CDR1 MNHNS and CDR2 SASEGT. The CDR3 is CASSEGRAHTEAFF. In DNA form, the CDR3 reads TGTGCCAGCAGTGAAGGCAGGGCTCACACTGAAGCTTTCTTT.

This chain connects TRBV19 to TRBJ1-5; 9 bases map to TRBD1. Germline values: CDR1 LNHDA, CDR2 SQIVND (reference sequence). The J segment lost 5 bases and the V segment lost 5 bases, leaving 7 bases of the junction unmatched. The CDR3 has 15 residues. The CDR3 nucleotides are TGTGCCAGTAGTCCCGGGACAGGGAGTCATCAGCCCCAGCATTTT. This gives the protein CASSPGTGSHQPQHF.

The rearrangement links TRBV11-2 to TRBJ2-1; tentatively, D is TRBD2 (6 bases). Trimming removed 0 bases at V and 0 bases at J, with 12 bases between. The CDR3 is 17 amino acids. CDR1 and CDR2 (germline): SGHAT, FQNNGV. The CDR3 sequence: CASSLDIRGGSYNEQFF. The CDR3 nucleotides read TGTGCCAGCAGCTTAGACATCCGGGGAGGCTCCTACAATGAGCAGTTCTTC.

This clone was recorded once. The gene calls are TRBV28 and TRBJ2-3; no clear D gene. CDR1 and CDR2 from the germline V gene are MDHEN and SYDVKM. This CDR3 contains 16 residues. V shed 5 bases and J shed 0 bases, with 15 bases lying between them. CDR3 DNA sequence: TGTGCCAGCAGTCCCCTTGAGGTCACTAGCACAGATACGCAGTATTTT. Translating it yields CASSPLEVTSTDTQYF.

V gene TRBV3-1 (or the pseudogene TRBV3-2) combines with J gene TRBJ2-1; possibly TRBD2 for D (6 bases). V shed 4 bases and J shed 3 bases, with 10 bases lying between them. The CDR3 runs to 14 residues. CDR1 and CDR2 (germline): LGHDT, YNNKEL (reference sequence). CDR3 DNA: TGTGCCAGCAGCCGAGCGGGTAGCTACAATGAGCAGTTCTTC. It codes for CASSRAGSYNEQFF.

Only one count was recorded for this clone. The chain uses TRBV7-3 and TRBJ2-4; possibly TRBD1 for D (6 bases). Per the germline V gene, CDR1 is SGHTA and CDR2 is FQGTGA. Trimming took 5 bases from V and 5 from J, leaving 10 bases between them. The CDR3 sequence is 13 residues long. This chain's CDR3 is CASSQNRENIQYF. The CDR3 nucleotides read TGTGCCAGCAGCCAAAACAGGGAAAACATTCAGTACTTC.

The chain is built from TRBV19 and TRBJ1-1; 7 bases agree with TRBD1. J lost 5 bases, V lost 1 base, and 7 bases had no gene match. This CDR3 has 15 residues. Germline CDR1 and CDR2: LNHDA and SQIVND (reference sequence). The CDR3 is CASSIGGQPGTEAFF. For the CDR3, the DNA is TGTGCCAGTAGTATAGGGGGACAGCCTGGGACTGAAGCTTTCTTT.

The chain recombines TRBV27 with TRBJ2-3; 7 bases line up with TRBD1. With 3 bases clipped from V and 11 bases from J, the junction kept 11 bases outside the gene matches. CDR3 length equals 14 residues. The germline CDR1 and CDR2 sequences are MNHEY and SMNVEV (reference sequence). The CDR3 loop is CASSLYVGGLMQYF. The CDR3 DNA sequence: TGTGCCAGCAGTTTGTATGTAGGGGGCCTCATGCAGTATTTT.

Sample share makes this clone medium-sized. The chain links TRBV7-9 to TRBJ1-4; D is undetermined. V lost 3 bases and J 2 bases, leaving 7 bases between the germline ends. Germline lookup yields CDR1 SEHNR and CDR2 FQNEAQ (reference sequence). CDR3 size: 14 residues. This CDR3 reads CASSLAETNEKLFF. The CDR3 bases are TGTGCCAGCAGCTTGGCGGAGACTAATGAAAAACTGTTTTTT.

The chain carries TRBV5-6 and TRBJ2-5; 8 nucleotides line up with TRBD1. The trim removed 0 bases at V and 1 base at J, leaving 14 bases unmatched. The CDR3 covers 19 residues. Per germline, CDR1 SGHDT and CDR2 YYEEEE. The CDR3 coding sequence is TGTGCCAGCAGCTTGGCACCGGGGCAGGGGGCGAGGGGCCAAGAGACCCAGTACTTC. It is translated as CASSLAPGQGARGQETQYF. Filled out from reference TRBV5-6 and TRBJ2-5, the complete variable domain reads DAGVTQSPTHLIKTRGQQVTLRCSPKSGHDTVSWYQQALGQGPQFIFQYYEEEERQRGNFPDRFSGHQFPNYSSELNVNALLLGDSALYLCASSLAPGQGARGQETQYFGPGTRLLVL.

At least ten counts were recorded for this clone. The chain has TRBV21-1 and TRBJ2-7; the D segment call TRBD1 is taken from the table without a DNA check. TRBV21-1 is a documented pseudogene. The CDR3 has 13 amino acids. The CDR3 nucleotides are TGTGCCAGCAGCAACATTAACCAGGAAGAGCAGTACTTC. Translation: CASSNINQEEQYF.

This chain links TRBV9 with TRBJ2-5; D gene ambiguous. In germline, CDR1 is SGDLS, CDR2 YYNGEE. Trimming took 0 bases from V and 1 from J, leaving 10 bases between them. CDR3 length: 15 amino acids. CDR3 residues: CASSVAGLSQETQYF. The CDR3 region has the DNA TGTGCCAGCAGCGTAGCAGGTCTCTCCCAAGAGACCCAGTACTTC.